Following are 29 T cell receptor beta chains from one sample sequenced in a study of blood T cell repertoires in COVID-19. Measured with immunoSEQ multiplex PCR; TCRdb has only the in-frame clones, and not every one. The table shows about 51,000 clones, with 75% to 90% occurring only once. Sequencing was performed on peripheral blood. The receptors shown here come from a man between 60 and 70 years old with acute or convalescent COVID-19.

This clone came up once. CDR3 sequence reads: CASNLQGEEETQYF. CDR3 in DNA: TGTGCCAGCAACCTACAGGGAGAGGAAGAGACCCAGTACTTC. The rearrangement uses TRBV21-1 and TRBJ2-5; the D call TRBD1 from the table was never checked on the DNA. TRBV21-1 is classified as a pseudogene. The CDR3 contains 14 residues.

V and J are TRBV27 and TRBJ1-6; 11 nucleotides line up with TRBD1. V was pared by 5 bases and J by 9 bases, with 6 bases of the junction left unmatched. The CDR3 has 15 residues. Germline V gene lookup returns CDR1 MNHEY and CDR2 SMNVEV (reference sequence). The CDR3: CASSAWGTGGSPLHF. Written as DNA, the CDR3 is TGTGCCAGCAGTGCCTGGGGGACAGGGGGTTCACCCCTCCACTTT.

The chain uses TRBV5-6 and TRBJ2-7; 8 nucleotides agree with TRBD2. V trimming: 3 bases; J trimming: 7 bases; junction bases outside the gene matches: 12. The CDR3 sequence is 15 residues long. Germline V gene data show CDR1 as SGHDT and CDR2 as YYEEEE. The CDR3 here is CASSSGGLRHPEQYF. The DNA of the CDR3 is TGTGCCAGCAGCTCGGGGGGGCTGAGGCATCCTGAGCAGTACTTC.

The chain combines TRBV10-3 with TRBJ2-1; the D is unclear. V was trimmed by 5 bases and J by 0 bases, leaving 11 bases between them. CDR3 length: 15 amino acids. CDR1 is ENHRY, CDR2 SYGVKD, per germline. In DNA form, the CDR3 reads TGTGCCATCAGTCCCAGCGTGTCCTCCTACAATGAGCAGTTCTTC. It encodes CAISPSVSSYNEQFF.

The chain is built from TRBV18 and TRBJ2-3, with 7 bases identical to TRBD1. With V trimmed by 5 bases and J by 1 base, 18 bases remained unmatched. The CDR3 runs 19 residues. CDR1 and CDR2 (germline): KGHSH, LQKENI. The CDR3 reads CASSTYPRAGTEGTDTQYF. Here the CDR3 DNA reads TGTGCCAGCTCAACCTATCCCAGAGCCGGGACAGAGGGCACAGATACGCAGTATTTT.

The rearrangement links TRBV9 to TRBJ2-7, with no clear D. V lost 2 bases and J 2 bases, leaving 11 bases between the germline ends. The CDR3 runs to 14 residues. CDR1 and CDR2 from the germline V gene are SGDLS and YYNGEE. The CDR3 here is CASSVEQRAYEQYF. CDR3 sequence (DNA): TGTGCCAGCAGCGTTGAACAGAGAGCCTACGAGCAGTACTTC.

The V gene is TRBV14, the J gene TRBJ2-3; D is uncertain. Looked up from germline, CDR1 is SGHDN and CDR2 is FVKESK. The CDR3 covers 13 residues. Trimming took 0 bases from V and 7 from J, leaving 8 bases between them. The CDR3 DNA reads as TGTGCCAGCAGCCAAGATCGAGTTTATACGCAGTATTTT. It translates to CASSQDRVYTQYF. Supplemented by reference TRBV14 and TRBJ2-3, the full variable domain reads EAGVTQFPSHSVIEKGQTVTLRCDPISGHDNLYWYRRVMGKEIKFLLHFVKESKQDESGMPNNRFLAERTGGTYSTLKVQPAELEDSGVYFCASSQDRVYTQYFGPGTRLTVL.

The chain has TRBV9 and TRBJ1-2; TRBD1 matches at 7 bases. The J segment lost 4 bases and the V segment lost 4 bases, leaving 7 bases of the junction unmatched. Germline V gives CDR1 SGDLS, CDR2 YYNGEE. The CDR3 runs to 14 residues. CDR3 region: CASSPRTGPYGYTF. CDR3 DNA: TGTGCCAGCAGCCCTCGGACAGGACCCTATGGCTACACCTTC.

CDR3 nucleotide sequence: TGTGCCAGCAGCTTCGGGACTAGCAGAAACAATGAGCAGTTCTTC. It translates to CASSFGTSRNNEQFF. The chain carries TRBV5-6 and TRBJ2-1; 9 positions match TRBD2. Germline trimming cut 2 bases from V and 5 bases from J; bases unmatched to any gene: 5. The CDR3 runs to 15 residues. In germline, CDR1 is SGHDT, CDR2 YYEEEE. Combining the CDR3 with reference TRBV5-6 and TRBJ2-1 gives the whole variable domain DAGVTQSPTHLIKTRGQQVTLRCSPKSGHDTVSWYQQALGQGPQFIFQYYEEEERQRGNFPDRFSGHQFPNYSSELNVNALLLGDSALYLCASSFGTSRNNEQFFGPGTRLTVL.

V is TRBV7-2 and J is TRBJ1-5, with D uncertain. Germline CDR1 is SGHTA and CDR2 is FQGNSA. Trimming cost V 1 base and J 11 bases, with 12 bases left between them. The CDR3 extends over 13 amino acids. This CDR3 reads CASSLVKGESQHF. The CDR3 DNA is TGTGCCAGCAGCTTAGTTAAAGGAGAGTCCCAGCATTTT.

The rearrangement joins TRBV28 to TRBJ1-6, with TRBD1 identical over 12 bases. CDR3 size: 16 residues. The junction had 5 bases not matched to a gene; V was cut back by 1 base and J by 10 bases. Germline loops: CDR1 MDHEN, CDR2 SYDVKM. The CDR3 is CASSLLTGTGGSPLHF. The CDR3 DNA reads TGTGCCAGCAGTTTATTAACCGGGACAGGGGGCTCACCCCTCCACTTT.

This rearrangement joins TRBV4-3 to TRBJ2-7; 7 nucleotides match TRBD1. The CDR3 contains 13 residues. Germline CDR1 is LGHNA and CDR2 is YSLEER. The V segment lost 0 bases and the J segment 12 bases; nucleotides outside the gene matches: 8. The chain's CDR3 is CASSQDLQGVRYF. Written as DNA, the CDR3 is TGCGCCAGCAGCCAAGATCTGCAGGGGGTTAGGTACTTC.

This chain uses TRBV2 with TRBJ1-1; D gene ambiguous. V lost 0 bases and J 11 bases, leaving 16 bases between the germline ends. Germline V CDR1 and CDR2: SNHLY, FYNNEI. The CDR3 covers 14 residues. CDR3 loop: CASSEAPRSTPAFF. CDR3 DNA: TGTGCCAGCAGTGAAGCCCCCCGCAGTACCCCCGCTTTCTTT.

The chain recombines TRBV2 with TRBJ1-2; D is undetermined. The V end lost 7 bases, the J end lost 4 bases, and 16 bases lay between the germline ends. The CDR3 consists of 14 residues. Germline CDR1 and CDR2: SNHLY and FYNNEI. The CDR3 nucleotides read TGTGCCAGCACCCGGTCCCGGGAAGGCTATGGCTACACCTTC. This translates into CASTRSREGYGYTF.

CDR3 sequence reads: CASSYRDRGDIQYF. CDR3 DNA sequence: TGCGCCAGCAGCTACCGGGACAGGGGAGACATTCAGTACTTC. The V call is TRBV5-1, the J call TRBJ2-4, with 10 bases identical to TRBD1. CDR3 length: 14 amino acids. Germline lookup yields CDR1 SGHRS and CDR2 YFSETQ. V lost 3 bases to trimming and J lost 8 bases; unmatched junction nucleotides: 5. Drawing the rest from reference TRBV5-1 and TRBJ2-4, the complete variable domain is KAGVTQTPRYLIKTRGQQVTLSCSPISGHRSVSWYQQTPGQGLQFLFEYFSETQRNKGNFPGRFSGRQFSNSRSEMNVSTLELGDSALYLCASSYRDRGDIQYFGAGTRLSVL.

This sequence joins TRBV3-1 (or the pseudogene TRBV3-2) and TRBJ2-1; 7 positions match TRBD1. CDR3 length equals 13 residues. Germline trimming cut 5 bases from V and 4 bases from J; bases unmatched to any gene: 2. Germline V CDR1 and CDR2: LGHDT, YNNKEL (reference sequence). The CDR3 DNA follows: TGTGCCAGCAGCGACAGGGAATACAATGAGCAGTTCTTC. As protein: CASSDREYNEQFF.

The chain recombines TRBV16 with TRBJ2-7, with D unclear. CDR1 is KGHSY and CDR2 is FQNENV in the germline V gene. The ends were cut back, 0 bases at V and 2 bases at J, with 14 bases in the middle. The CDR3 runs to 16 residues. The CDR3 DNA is TGTGCCAGCAGCCAATCGGTGTTTCGCAGAACCTACGAGCAGTACTTC. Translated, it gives CASSQSVFRRTYEQYF. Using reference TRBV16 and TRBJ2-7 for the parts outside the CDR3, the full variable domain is GEEVAQTPKHLVRGEGQKAKLYCAPIKGHSYVFWYQQVLKNEFKFLISFQNENVFDETGMPKERFSAKCLPNSPCSLEIQATKLEDSAVYFCASSQSVFRRTYEQYFGPGTRLTVT.

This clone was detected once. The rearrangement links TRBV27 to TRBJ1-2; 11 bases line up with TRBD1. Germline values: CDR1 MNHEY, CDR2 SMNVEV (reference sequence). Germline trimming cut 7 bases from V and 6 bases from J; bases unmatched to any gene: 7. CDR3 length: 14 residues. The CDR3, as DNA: TGTGCCAGCACTTCCCGGACAGGGGGCGATGGCTACACCTTC. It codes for CASTSRTGGDGYTF.

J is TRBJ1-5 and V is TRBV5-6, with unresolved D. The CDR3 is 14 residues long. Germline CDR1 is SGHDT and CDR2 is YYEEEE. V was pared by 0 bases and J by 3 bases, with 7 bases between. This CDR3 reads CASSLGTANQPQHF. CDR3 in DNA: TGTGCCAGCAGCTTGGGAACAGCCAATCAGCCCCAGCATTTT.

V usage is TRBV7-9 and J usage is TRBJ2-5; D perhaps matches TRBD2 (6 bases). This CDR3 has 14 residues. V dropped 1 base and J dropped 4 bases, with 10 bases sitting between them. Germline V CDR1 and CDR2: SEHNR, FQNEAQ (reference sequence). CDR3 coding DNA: TGTGCCAGCAGCTTAGTCCGGGGACTAGAGACCCAGTACTTC. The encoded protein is CASSLVRGLETQYF.

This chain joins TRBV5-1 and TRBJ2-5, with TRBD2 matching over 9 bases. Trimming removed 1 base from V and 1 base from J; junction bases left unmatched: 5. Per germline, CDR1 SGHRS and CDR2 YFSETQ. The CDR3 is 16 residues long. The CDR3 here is CASSLSTSGSQETQYF. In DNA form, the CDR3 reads TGCGCCAGCAGCTTGTCGACTAGCGGTAGCCAAGAGACCCAGTACTTC.

The CDR3 loop is CASRGTSGRREQYF. CDR3 nucleotides: TGTGCCAGCAGAGGGACTAGCGGGAGACGCGAGCAGTACTTC. This chain joins TRBV19 and TRBJ2-7; 14 bases agree with TRBD2. With V trimmed by 9 bases and J by 6 bases, 7 bases remained unmatched. Germline V CDR1 and CDR2: LNHDA, SQIVND (reference sequence). The CDR3 length is 14 residues.

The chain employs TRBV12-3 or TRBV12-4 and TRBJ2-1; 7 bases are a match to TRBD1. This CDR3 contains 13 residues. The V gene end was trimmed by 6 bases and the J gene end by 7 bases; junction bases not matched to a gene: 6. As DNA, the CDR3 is TGTGCCAGCAGCCCAACAGGGGTGAATGAGCAGTTCTTC. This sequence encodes CASSPTGVNEQFF.

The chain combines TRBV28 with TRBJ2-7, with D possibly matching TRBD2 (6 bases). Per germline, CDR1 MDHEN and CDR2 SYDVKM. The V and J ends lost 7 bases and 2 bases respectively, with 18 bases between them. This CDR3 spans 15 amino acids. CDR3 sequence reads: CASNLWTKSAYEQYF. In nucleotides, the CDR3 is TGTGCCAGCAACCTATGGACTAAATCTGCCTACGAGCAGTACTTC.

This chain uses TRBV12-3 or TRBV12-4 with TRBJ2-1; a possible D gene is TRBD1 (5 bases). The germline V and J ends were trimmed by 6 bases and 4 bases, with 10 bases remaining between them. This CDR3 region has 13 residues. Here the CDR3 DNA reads TGTGCCAGCAGCAGGGCAGGGTACAATGAGCAGTTCTTC. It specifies CASSRAGYNEQFF.

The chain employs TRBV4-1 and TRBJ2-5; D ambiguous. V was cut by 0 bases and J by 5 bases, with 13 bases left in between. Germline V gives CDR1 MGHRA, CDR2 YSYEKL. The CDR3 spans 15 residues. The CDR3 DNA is TGCGCCAGCAGCCAAGACAGTATAAGTCTGGAGACCCAGTACTTC. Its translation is CASSQDSISLETQYF.

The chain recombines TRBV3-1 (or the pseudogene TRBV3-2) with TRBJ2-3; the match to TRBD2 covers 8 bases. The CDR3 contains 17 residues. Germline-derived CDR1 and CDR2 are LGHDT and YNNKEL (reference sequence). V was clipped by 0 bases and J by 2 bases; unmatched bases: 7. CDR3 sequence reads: CASSQEVVAGNTDTQYF. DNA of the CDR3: TGTGCCAGCAGCCAAGAGGTAGTAGCGGGGAACACAGATACGCAGTATTTT.

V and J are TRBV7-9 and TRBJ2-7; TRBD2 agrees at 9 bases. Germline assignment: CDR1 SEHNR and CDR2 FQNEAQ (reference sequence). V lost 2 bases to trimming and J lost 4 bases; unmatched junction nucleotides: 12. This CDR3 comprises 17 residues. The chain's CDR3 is CASSLYSGAGGPYEQYF. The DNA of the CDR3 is TGTGCCAGCAGCTTATACTCGGGAGCGGGAGGCCCGTACGAGCAGTACTTC. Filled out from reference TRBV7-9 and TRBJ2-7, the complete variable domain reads DTGVSQNPRHKITKRGQNVTFRCDPISEHNRLYWYRQTLGQGPEFLTYFQNEAQLEKSRLLSDRFSAERPKGSFSTLEIQRTEQGDSAMYLCASSLYSGAGGPYEQYFGPGTRLTVT.

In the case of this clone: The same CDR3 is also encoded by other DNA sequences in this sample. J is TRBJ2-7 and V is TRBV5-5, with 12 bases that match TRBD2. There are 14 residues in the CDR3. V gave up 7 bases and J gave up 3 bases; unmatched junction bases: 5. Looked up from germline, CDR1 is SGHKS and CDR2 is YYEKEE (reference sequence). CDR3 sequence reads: CASGPTSGSYEQYF. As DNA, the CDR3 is TGTGCCAGCGGACCGACTAGCGGGAGCTACGAGCAGTACTTC.